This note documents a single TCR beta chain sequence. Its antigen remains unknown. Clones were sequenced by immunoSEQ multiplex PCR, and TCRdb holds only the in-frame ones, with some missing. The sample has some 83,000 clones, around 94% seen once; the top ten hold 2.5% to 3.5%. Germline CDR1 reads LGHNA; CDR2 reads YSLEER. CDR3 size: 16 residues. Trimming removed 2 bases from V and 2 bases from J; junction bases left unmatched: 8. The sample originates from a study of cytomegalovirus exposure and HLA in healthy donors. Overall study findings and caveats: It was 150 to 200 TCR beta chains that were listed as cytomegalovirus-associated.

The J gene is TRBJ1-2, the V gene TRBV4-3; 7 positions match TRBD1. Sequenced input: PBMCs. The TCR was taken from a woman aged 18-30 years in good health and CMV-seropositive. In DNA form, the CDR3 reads TGCGCCAGCAGCCAAAGAACAGGGGTAGAGAACTATGGCTACACCTTC. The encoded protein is CASSQRTGVENYGYTF.